These T cell receptor beta chains were read from a single sample in a study of T cell repertoires in cytomegalovirus infection. TCRdb called the reads again in MiXCR, with one record for every CDR3 protein. The table includes around 450,000 distinct CDR3 sequences, about 33% detected once. The sequencing sample was made of PBMCs. These receptors were taken from a human donor in good health (CMV status not recorded). Some clones in this sample may be carry-over from other donors' samples. CDR3s include the opening cysteine and the closing phenylalanine or tryptophan. A D gene is named only where the DNA matches it firmly. Size is omitted from some rows. Given values are once, few, many or a class for expanded clones.

size: few; V: TRBV29-1; D: -; J: TRBJ1-2; CDR3: CSVGTAYGSYTF; DNA: TGCAGCGTCGGGACGGCTTATGGCAGCTACACCTTC
size: -; V: TRBV4-1; D: -; J: TRBJ2-3; CDR3: CASSQVQGRTDTKYF; DNA: TGCGCCAGCAGCCAAGTCCAGGGGCGGACAGATACGAAGTATTTT
size: many; V: TRBV7-2; D: -; J: TRBJ2-3; CDR3: CASSLSYGDTQYF; DNA: TGTGCCAGCAGCCTAAGTTATGGAGATACGCAGTATTTT
size: many; V: TRBV7-2; D: -; J: TRBJ2-7; CDR3: CASSTGYEQYF; DNA: TGTGCCAGCAGCACGGGCTACGAGCAGTACTTC
size: -; V: TRBV12-3/TRBV12-4; D: TRBD2; J: TRBJ2-1; CDR3: CASSLSGGPFLGQFF; DNA: TGTGCCAGCAGTCTCAGCGGGGGGCCCTTTCTCGGGCAGTTCTTC
size: few; V: TRBV10-3; D: -; J: TRBJ1-1; CDR3: CAISERGGLGEFPEAFF; DNA: TGTGCCATCAGTGAGAGGGGGGGGTTGGGGGAATTCCCTGAAGCTTTCTTT
size: few; V: TRBV25-1; D: -; J: TRBJ2-5; CDR3: CASSIGGVGAGQETQYF; DNA: TGTGCCAGCAGTATCGGGGGAGTCGGAGCAGGGCAAGAGACCCAGTACTTC
size: once; V: TRBV4-1; D: TRBD2; J: TRBJ2-1; CDR3: CASSQVERGGTQFF; DNA: TGCGCCAGCAGCCAAGTGGAGCGGGGGGGAACGCAGTTCTTC
size: few; V: TRBV2; D: -; J: TRBJ1-6; CDR3: CASGRESNSPLHF; DNA: TGTGCCAGCGGCCGGGAGTCCAATTCACCCCTCCACTTT
size: once; V: TRBV20-1; D: TRBD2; J: TRBJ2-5; CDR3: CSAPGLAGGETQYF; DNA: TGCAGTGCTCCTGGACTAGCGGGGGGAGAGACCCAGTACTTC
size: -; V: TRBV6-1; D: TRBD1; J: TRBJ1-4; CDR3: CASSEPSGGGNENLFF; DNA: TGTGCCAGCAGTGAACCATCAGGGGGCGGAAATGAAAATCTGTTTTTT
size: few; V: TRBV6-6; D: -; J: TRBJ1-5; CDR3: CASSSGYNQPQHF; DNA: TGTGCCAGCAGCTCAGGGTACAATCAGCCCCAGCATTTT
size: few; V: TRBV11-1; D: -; J: TRBJ2-5; CDR3: CASRKGREETQYF; DNA: TGTGCCAGCAGGAAGGGGCGGGAAGAGACCCAGTACTTC
size: -; V: TRBV24-1; D: TRBD1; J: TRBJ1-6; CDR3: CATSDFDRGRSPLHF; DNA: TGTGCCACCAGTGATTTCGACAGGGGCCGGTCACCCCTCCACTTT
size: few; V: TRBV6-5; D: -; J: TRBJ1-4; CDR3: CASSYLGLGEEKLFF; DNA: TGTGCCAGCAGTTACCTCGGACTGGGAGAGGAAAAACTGTTTTTT
size: few; V: TRBV7-9; D: TRBD1; J: TRBJ2-5; CDR3: CASSLWPGGQVGETQYF; DNA: TGTGCCAGCAGCTTATGGCCAGGGGGCCAGGTCGGAGAGACCCAGTACTTC
size: many; V: TRBV7-2; D: -; J: TRBJ2-3; CDR3: CASSFRASTGTDTQYF; DNA: TGTGCCAGCAGCTTTCGGGCCTCGACGGGGACAGATACGCAGTATTTT
size: -; V: TRBV7-6; D: TRBD1; J: TRBJ1-1; CDR3: CASNFGQGNTEAFF; DNA: TGTGCCAGCAACTTTGGACAGGGGAACACTGAAGCTTTCTTT
size: -; V: TRBV7-6; D: -; J: TRBJ1-2; CDR3: CASSLEGGGFYTF; DNA: TGTGCCAGCAGCTTAGAAGGGGGAGGTTTCTACACCTTC
size: -; V: TRBV5-5; D: -; J: TRBJ2-1; CDR3: CASSLVTGLFNEQFF; DNA: TGTGCCAGCAGCTTGGTAACAGGGCTCTTCAATGAGCAGTTCTTC
size: -; V: TRBV18; D: TRBD1; J: TRBJ2-5; CDR3: CASSPRRTGKETQYF; DNA: TGTGCCAGCTCACCACGCCGGACAGGGAAAGAGACCCAGTACTTC
size: few; V: TRBV24-1; D: -; J: TRBJ1-3; CDR3: CATSGNDASSGNTIYF; DNA: TGTGCCACCAGTGGGAATGACGCAAGCTCTGGAAACACCATATATTTT
size: -; V: TRBV27; D: -; J: TRBJ2-7; CDR3: CASSPEPGTEYEQYF; DNA: TGTGCCAGCAGTCCCGAACCCGGGACTGAGTACGAGCAGTACTTC
size: few; V: TRBV29-1; D: TRBD1; J: TRBJ1-1; CDR3: CSASKGGLMNTEAFF; DNA: TGCAGCGCATCAAAAGGGGGCCTCATGAACACTGAAGCTTTCTTT
size: -; V: TRBV27; D: -; J: TRBJ1-2; CDR3: CASSFAHGQLYGYTF; DNA: TGTGCCAGCAGTTTCGCACACGGACAGCTCTATGGCTACACCTTC
size: -; V: TRBV6-5; D: -; J: TRBJ2-1; CDR3: CASKKGVRNHEQFF; DNA: TGTGCCAGTAAAAAGGGGGTTAGGAACCATGAGCAGTTCTTC
size: few; V: TRBV7-9; D: TRBD2; J: TRBJ2-5; CDR3: CASSLPLAVQETQYF; DNA: TGTGCCAGCAGCTTACCCCTAGCGGTTCAAGAGACCCAGTACTTC
size: -; V: TRBV6-8; D: TRBD1; J: TRBJ1-2; CDR3: CASSGTGVGYTF; DNA: TGTGCCAGCAGCGGGACAGGGGTTGGCTACACCTTC
size: -; V: TRBV29-1; D: -; J: TRBJ1-1; CDR3: CSVGGYSTPNTEAFF; DNA: TGCAGCGTTGGTGGTTACAGCACTCCGAACACTGAAGCTTTCTTT
size: -; V: TRBV20-1; D: -; J: TRBJ2-2; CDR3: CSARETGAHTGELFF; DNA: TGCAGTGCTAGAGAGACGGGGGCGCACACCGGGGAGCTGTTTTTT
size: -; V: TRBV19; D: -; J: TRBJ2-2; CDR3: CASKASDTGELFF; DNA: TGTGCCAGTAAGGCATCTGACACCGGGGAGCTGTTTTTT
size: many; V: TRBV7-2; D: -; J: TRBJ1-1; CDR3: CASSLGHRYNTEAFF; DNA: TGTGCCAGCAGCTTAGGACACCGTTACAACACTGAAGCTTTCTTT
size: -; V: TRBV7-2; D: TRBD1; J: TRBJ1-3; CDR3: CASSLEGQGVKAGNTIYF; DNA: TGTGCCAGCAGCTTAGAGGGACAGGGGGTAAAGGCTGGAAACACCATATATTTT
size: many; V: TRBV12-3/TRBV12-4; D: TRBD2; J: TRBJ2-2; CDR3: CASSRRLAGNTGELFF; DNA: TGTGCCAGCAGTCGAAGACTAGCGGGAAACACCGGGGAGCTGTTTTTT
size: -; V: TRBV12-3/TRBV12-4; D: -; J: TRBJ2-5; CDR3: CASSASIQESQYF; DNA: TGTGCCAGCAGCGCCAGCATACAAGAGTCCCAGTACTTC
size: -; V: TRBV4-2; D: -; J: TRBJ1-6; CDR3: CASSQDRAGGLKGSPLHF; DNA: TGTGCCAGCAGCCAAGATAGGGCTGGCGGCTTAAAAGGCTCACCCCTCCACTTT
size: many; V: TRBV7-2; D: -; J: TRBJ2-3; CDR3: CASSLEGAADTQYF; DNA: TGTGCCAGCAGCTTGGAGGGGGCCGCAGATACGCAGTATTTT
size: -; V: TRBV30; D: TRBD1; J: TRBJ2-1; CDR3: CAWSVGRTGDFEQFF; DNA: TGTGCCTGGAGTGTAGGTAGGACAGGGGATTTTGAGCAGTTCTTC
size: few; V: TRBV2; D: TRBD2; J: TRBJ2-2; CDR3: CASNGGAGELFF; DNA: TGTGCCAGCAACGGGGGGGCCGGGGAGCTGTTTTTT
size: -; V: TRBV6-1; D: -; J: TRBJ1-6; CDR3: CASSEADGSGFFYNSPLHF; DNA: TGTGCCAGCAGTGAAGCGGACGGATCCGGGTTCTTTTATAATTCACCCCTCCACTTT
size: -; V: TRBV2; D: -; J: TRBJ1-1; CDR3: CASSEGTKNTEAFF; DNA: TGTGCCAGCAGTGAAGGGACAAAGAACACTGAAGCTTTCTTT
size: -; V: TRBV12-3/TRBV12-4; D: -; J: TRBJ2-7; CDR3: CASSRGRSYEQYF; DNA: TGTGCCAGCAGCAGGGGAAGAAGCTACGAGCAGTACTTC
size: -; V: TRBV7-2; D: -; J: TRBJ2-1; CDR3: CASSLAASGVEQFF; DNA: TGTGCCAGCAGCTTAGCGGCGTCAGGGGTTGAGCAGTTCTTC
size: -; V: TRBV20-1; D: -; J: TRBJ2-2; CDR3: CSARRDWRPANTGELFF; DNA: TGCAGTGCTAGGAGGGACTGGAGGCCCGCGAACACCGGGGAGCTGTTTTTT
size: -; V: TRBV18; D: -; J: TRBJ2-3; CDR3: CASSPRETSPDTQYF; DNA: TGTGCCAGCTCACCAAGGGAAACTAGCCCAGATACGCAGTATTTT
size: few; V: TRBV12-3/TRBV12-4; D: TRBD2; J: TRBJ2-3; CDR3: CASSRRRAGPVADTQYF; DNA: TGTGCCAGCAGCAGGAGAAGAGCGGGGCCAGTGGCAGATACGCAGTATTTT
size: -; V: TRBV20-1; D: -; J: TRBJ1-1; CDR3: CSAHKDMNTEAFF; DNA: TGCAGTGCCCACAAAGATATGAACACTGAAGCTTTCTTT
size: few; V: TRBV6-1; D: -; J: TRBJ1-2; CDR3: CASRLQISGGYTF; DNA: TGTGCCAGCAGACTCCAGATTAGCGGTGGCTACACCTTC
size: few; V: TRBV5-1; D: TRBD1; J: TRBJ2-1; CDR3: CASSPGTGYEQFF; DNA: TGCGCCAGCAGCCCCGGGACAGGGTATGAGCAGTTCTTC
size: -; V: TRBV6-5; D: -; J: TRBJ2-7; CDR3: CASSSKVWGSTYEQYF; DNA: TGTGCCAGCAGTTCAAAGGTTTGGGGATCTACCTACGAGCAGTACTTC
size: many; V: TRBV7-8; D: TRBD2; J: TRBJ2-1; CDR3: CASSALAGGLNEQFF; DNA: TGTGCCAGCAGCGCTCTAGCGGGGGGGCTCAATGAGCAGTTCTTC
size: many; V: TRBV7-2; D: TRBD1; J: TRBJ1-2; CDR3: CASSLAVTGGSGYTF; DNA: TGTGCCAGCAGCTTAGCGGTGACAGGGGGGTCTGGCTACACCTTC
size: few; V: TRBV12-3/TRBV12-4; D: TRBD1; J: TRBJ2-7; CDR3: CASSFSTGGNEQYF; DNA: TGTGCCAGCAGTTTTTCGACAGGGGGGAACGAGCAGTACTTC
size: -; V: TRBV9; D: -; J: TRBJ1-4; CDR3: CASSGTGGLNEKLFF; DNA: TGTGCCAGCAGCGGAACCGGGGGTCTAAATGAAAAACTGTTTTTT
size: few; V: TRBV7-9; D: -; J: TRBJ1-2; CDR3: CASSPRDTGNYGYTF; DNA: TGTGCCAGCAGCCCAAGGGACACCGGCAACTATGGCTACACCTTC
size: many; V: TRBV7-2; D: TRBD2; J: TRBJ2-5; CDR3: CASSLEASGGVETQYF; DNA: TGTGCCAGCAGCTTAGAAGCTAGCGGGGGGGTGGAGACCCAGTACTTC
size: -; V: TRBV3-1; D: TRBD1; J: TRBJ2-2; CDR3: CARSLQGAANTGELFF; DNA: TGTGCCCGCAGCCTCCAGGGGGCAGCGAACACCGGGGAGCTGTTTTTT
size: many; V: TRBV7-2; D: -; J: TRBJ1-3; CDR3: CASSLVGSSGNTIYF; DNA: TGTGCCAGCAGCTTAGTGGGGAGCTCTGGAAACACCATATATTTT
size: -; V: TRBV20-1; D: -; J: TRBJ2-7; CDR3: CSARPGTEAQYF; DNA: TGCAGTGCTAGACCCGGAACCGAGGCGCAGTACTTC